The source of this T cell receptor (beta chain) is a study of beta chain features in type 1 diabetes. The study, taken as a whole, reports: A moderate, significant TCRB CDR3 shortening appeared in type 1 diabetes across four CD4+ subsets.

This CDR3 has 15 amino acids. V shed 8 bases and J shed 4 bases, with 20 bases lying between them. The germline V gene encodes CDR1 SEHNR and CDR2 FQNEAQ (reference sequence). Of the isolated RNA, all was reverse transcribed, and so the sequenced material was expressed TCRB transcripts. The average read count of naive, central memory and regulatory T cell samples was 3 million to 4 million. Sequenced by immunoSEQ multiplex PCR; TCRdb stores in-frame clones only, minus some. The sample consists of approximately 260,000 clones, roughly 20% of them appearing once. This clone was detected only a few times. Its antigen is as yet unknown. One heparinised draw of blood, averaging about 110 mL, came from each donor.

The rearrangement links TRBV7-9 to TRBJ2-5; weak D call: TRBD2 (6 bases). The specimen sequenced was naive CD4+ T cells from blood. The source of this sequence is a middle-aged woman with type 1 diabetes. This chain's CDR3 is CASFPWSGPRETQYF. The CDR3 region has the DNA TGTGCCAGCTTCCCTTGGAGCGGGCCACGAGAGACCCAGTACTTC.